One and the same sample provided the 24 T cell receptor beta chains below, sequenced in a study of control samples from healthy donors and cancer patients. The repertoire was sequenced with immunoSEQ multiplex PCR; TCRdb's copy has only in-frame clones and lacks some. Of some 74,000 clones listed, about 95% are singletons. The sequenced material came from blood. These receptors were taken from a woman in her 30s in good health.

The V gene is TRBV6-5, the J gene TRBJ1-1; unclear D gene. The V gene's germline CDR1 is MNHEY and CDR2 SVGAGI. This CDR3 is built from 14 residues. V shed 3 bases and J shed 6 bases, with 14 bases lying between them. The CDR3 DNA reads as TGTGCCAGCAGTTATTCGTTACAGTCCTCTGAAGCTTTCTTT. It is translated as CASSYSLQSSEAFF.

This chain links TRBV28 with TRBJ2-4, with a weak D call TRBD1 (6 bases). With 6 bases removed from V and 4 bases from J, the gap between germline ends came to 13 bases. Germline V lookup: CDR1 MDHEN, CDR2 SYDVKM. The length of the CDR3 is 14 residues. This CDR3 reads CASREQGPKNIQYF. CDR3 DNA: TGTGCCAGCAGGGAACAGGGTCCTAAAAACATTCAGTACTTC.

This clone turned up a few times. The rearrangement joins TRBV10-2 to TRBJ2-3; TRBD2 aligns across 11 bases. The CDR3 length is 17 residues. V was pared by 2 bases and J by 3 bases, with 7 bases of the junction left unmatched. Germline CDR1 is WSHSY and CDR2 is SAAADI. DNA of the CDR3: TGCGCCAGCAGTGAGACTAGCGGGGGAGCAAGTACAGATACGCAGTATTTT. Amino acids: CASSETSGGASTDTQYF.

The chain couples TRBV6-5 to TRBJ1-3, with D possibly matching TRBD1 (5 bases). Trimming removed 11 bases at V and 4 bases at J, with 15 bases between. The CDR3 contains 13 residues. Looked up from germline, CDR1 is MNHEY and CDR2 is SVGAGI. Here the CDR3 DNA reads TGTGCCTGCTCGTGGCCAGGGGGAAACACCATATATTTT. Amino acids: CACSWPGGNTIYF.

This clone showed up just once. The gene calls are TRBV5-1 and TRBJ1-5; 8 bases fit TRBD1. Looked up from germline, CDR1 is SGHRS and CDR2 is YFSETQ. The J segment lost 2 bases and the V segment lost 4 bases, leaving 2 bases of the junction unmatched. CDR3 size: 14 residues. The CDR3 sequence is CASSPGGGNQPQHF. Written as DNA, the CDR3 is TGCGCCAGCAGCCCAGGGGGCGGCAATCAGCCCCAGCATTTT.

The rearrangement uses TRBV28 and TRBJ1-6, with no clear D. Germline V gene lookup returns CDR1 MDHEN and CDR2 SYDVKM. V shed 2 bases and J shed 9 bases, with 11 bases lying between them. The CDR3 is 14 residues long. CDR3 residues: CASSLLQAPSPLHF. CDR3 DNA sequence: TGTGCCAGCAGTTTACTGCAGGCCCCTTCACCCCTCCACTTT.

The chain uses TRBV3-1 (or the pseudogene TRBV3-2) and TRBJ1-1; the D gene is possibly TRBD1 (5 bases). Trimming removed 2 bases from V and 0 bases from J, with 13 bases in between. This CDR3 has 16 residues. The germline V gene encodes CDR1 LGHDT and CDR2 YNNKEL (reference sequence). CDR3 in DNA: TGTGCCAGCAGCCAAAAACCGACAGACGTGAACACTGAAGCTTTCTTT. It encodes CASSQKPTDVNTEAFF.

V and J are TRBV6-5 and TRBJ2-5; 8 bases align to TRBD1. Germline loops: CDR1 MNHEY, CDR2 SVGAGI. The CDR3 consists of 13 residues. The V and J ends lost 6 bases and 5 bases, in that order; junction bases with no gene match: 5. Here the CDR3 DNA reads TGTGCCAGCAGACGACAGGGGCTGGAGACCCAGTACTTC. Translating gives CASRRQGLETQYF.

The chain employs TRBV2 and TRBJ1-1; 9 bases map to TRBD1. Germline V gene data show CDR1 as SNHLY and CDR2 as FYNNEI. V lost 4 bases and J lost 6; bases outside the gene matches: 9. The CDR3 is made up of 15 amino acids. The CDR3 protein is CASSGGGQGSAEAFF. CDR3 sequence (DNA): TGTGCCAGCAGTGGGGGGGGACAGGGAAGCGCTGAAGCTTTCTTT.

This clone occurred a few times. This sequence joins TRBV25-1 and TRBJ1-1, with TRBD1 as a possible D gene (6 bases). From germline, CDR1 is MGHDK and CDR2 SYGVNS. The germline V and J ends were trimmed by 5 bases and 1 base, with 8 bases remaining between them. The CDR3 length is 13 residues. The CDR3 bases are TGTGCCAGCAGTTGGGGGGCGAACACTGAAGCTTTCTTT. Protein: CASSWGANTEAFF.

The V and J genes are TRBV6-5 and TRBJ1-2; 12 bases are shared with TRBD1. The CDR3 contains 15 residues. Germline V gives CDR1 MNHEY, CDR2 SVGAGI. V trimming: 5 bases; J trimming: 2 bases; junction bases outside the gene matches: 3. The CDR3 DNA reads TGTGCCAGCAGTATGGGACAGGGGGCGAACTATGGCTACACCTTC. This gives the protein CASSMGQGANYGYTF.

This chain uses TRBV7-3 with TRBJ1-3; D gene unclear. This CDR3 is built from 16 residues. The V end was cut by 6 bases, the J end by 1 base, with 16 bases between. The germline CDR1 and CDR2 sequences are SGHTA and FQGTGA. This CDR3 reads CASRAFGHSSGNTIYF. The CDR3 DNA reads as TGTGCCAGCAGGGCTTTTGGGCACTCGTCTGGAAACACCATATATTTT.

The gene calls are TRBV2 and TRBJ1-3; 7 nucleotides line up with TRBD1. V shed 6 bases, J shed 5 bases, and the junction held 7 bases outside the gene matches. Per the germline V gene, CDR1 is SNHLY and CDR2 is FYNNEI. The CDR3 is 14 amino acids. The CDR3 sequence is CASRYTGDRNTIYF. The CDR3 DNA is TGTGCCAGCAGGTATACAGGGGACCGAAACACCATATATTTT. The variable domain in full, with the rest retrieved from reference TRBV2 and TRBJ1-3, is EPEVTQTPSHQVTQMGQEVILRCVPISNHLYFYWYRQILGQKVEFLVSFYNNEISEKSEIFDDQFSVERPDGSNFTLKIRSTKLEDSAMYFCASRYTGDRNTIYFGEGSWLTVV.

The genes are TRBV3-1 (or the pseudogene TRBV3-2) and TRBJ1-1; the match to TRBD1 covers 8 bases. The CDR3 is 14 residues long. The germline gives CDR1 LGHDT, CDR2 YNNKEL (reference sequence). The V gene end was trimmed by 1 base and the J gene end by 5 bases; junction bases not matched to a gene: 3. CDR3: CASSQGYRGTEAFF. CDR3 sequence (DNA): TGTGCCAGCAGCCAAGGGTACAGGGGGACTGAAGCTTTCTTT.

The chain uses TRBV27 and TRBJ1-1, with unresolved D. The CDR3 runs to 13 residues. V was shortened by 7 bases and J by 7 bases, with 16 bases between the two germline ends. Germline CDR1 reads MNHEY; CDR2 reads SMNVEV (reference sequence). Here the CDR3 reads CASTPRRGNEAFF. For the CDR3, the DNA is TGTGCCAGCACCCCAAGGCGGGGAAATGAAGCTTTCTTT.

This clone was seen a single time. V and J are TRBV7-9 and TRBJ1-5, with a weak D call TRBD1 (6 bases). V lost 5 bases to trimming and J lost 0 bases, with 17 bases between them. CDR1 is SEHNR, CDR2 FQNEAQ, per germline (reference sequence). This CDR3 spans 17 amino acids. CDR3 in amino acids: CASSATGTSYSNQPQHF. The CDR3 region has the DNA TGTGCCAGCAGCGCTACCGGGACATCCTATAGCAATCAGCCCCAGCATTTT.

This chain links TRBV7-9 with TRBJ2-7; D perhaps matches TRBD1 (5 bases). The CDR3 length is 14 residues. Trimming stripped 5 bases from V and 3 bases from J, with 14 bases between. Germline V gives CDR1 SEHNR, CDR2 FQNEAQ (reference sequence). CDR3 in DNA: TGTGCCAGCAGCATCACAGGTGGACGCTACGAGCAGTACTTC. The encoded protein is CASSITGGRYEQYF.

The V call is TRBV7-9, the J call TRBJ1-5, with D possibly being TRBD1 (6 bases). Trimming removed 1 base at V and 1 base at J, with 8 bases between. The CDR3 runs 15 residues. Germline V lookup: CDR1 SEHNR, CDR2 FQNEAQ (reference sequence). The CDR3 here is CASSLGGLSNQPQHF. Written as DNA, the CDR3 is TGTGCCAGCAGCTTAGGGGGGCTCAGCAATCAGCCCCAGCATTTT.

This chain uses TRBV7-9 with TRBJ1-1; D remains unclear. This CDR3 contains 15 residues. V was cut by 4 bases and J by 0 bases, with 12 bases left in between. Germline values: CDR1 SEHNR, CDR2 FQNEAQ (reference sequence). CDR3 sequence: CASSSPARMNTEAFF. Here the CDR3 DNA reads TGTGCCAGCAGCTCTCCCGCCCGTATGAACACTGAAGCTTTCTTT.

The chain joins TRBV5-1 to TRBJ1-1; a weak D match, TRBD1 (6 bases). The V end lost 4 bases, the J end lost 3 bases, and 19 bases lay between the germline ends. Germline V gene data show CDR1 as SGHRS and CDR2 as YFSETQ. The CDR3 totals 16 residues. The CDR3 sequence: CASSRLKSGGDTEAFF. The CDR3 DNA reads as TGCGCCAGCAGCCGGCTTAAATCGGGGGGCGACACTGAAGCTTTCTTT.

The rearrangement uses TRBV6-1 and TRBJ2-7; D is perhaps TRBD1 (6 bases). The CDR3 is 15 residues long. Between the trimmed V and J ends, which lost 3 bases and 0 bases, there was a span of 12 bases. Germline values: CDR1 MNHNS, CDR2 SASEGT. The CDR3 nucleotides are TGTGCCAGCAGTGATGCAGCGACAGGCTCCTACGAGCAGTACGTC. It specifies CASSDAATGSYEQYV.

This chain uses TRBV7-9 with TRBJ1-1; no definite D call. Per germline, CDR1 SEHNR and CDR2 FQNEAQ (reference sequence). The CDR3 is 14 amino acids. With 1 base removed from V and 1 base from J, the gap between germline ends came to 7 bases. In nucleotides, the CDR3 is TGTGCCAGCAGCTTAGACATACAGAACACTGAAGCTTTCTTT. This encodes CASSLDIQNTEAFF.

The chain recombines TRBV5-4 with TRBJ1-5; D is unclear. With 3 bases removed from V and 6 bases from J, the gap between germline ends came to 10 bases. CDR1 is SGHNT and CDR2 is YYREEE in the germline V gene (reference sequence). The CDR3 loop spans 13 amino acids. The CDR3 loop reads CASSSGGLQPQHF. The DNA for the CDR3 is TGTGCCAGCAGCTCAGGCGGGCTTCAGCCCCAGCATTTT.

The chain uses TRBV12-3 or TRBV12-4 and TRBJ2-7; D is ambiguous. The CDR3 has 11 residues. V was shortened by 3 bases and J by 4 bases, with 4 bases between the two germline ends. The CDR3 region is CASSFQYEQYF. DNA for the CDR3: TGTGCCAGCAGTTTTCAGTACGAGCAGTACTTC.